The 18 T cell receptor beta chains below were found in one sample sequenced in a study of radiation and T cells in renal cell carcinoma. Time point given: baseline pretreatment blood. Described treatment: 15 Gy SBRT to primary tumor, nephrectomy 4 weeks later. Generated by immunoSEQ multiplex PCR, the TCRdb table keeps only in-frame clones and is missing some. The sample shows approximately 110,000 clones, approximately 82% of them seen only once. This specimen consisted of blood, obtained from a patient whose treatment included radiotherapy and nephrectomy. Every receptor here comes from a woman in her sixties or seventies with renal cell carcinoma.

The chain joins TRBV7-8 to TRBJ1-1, with D tentatively TRBD1 (6 bases). Trimming stripped 7 bases from V and 9 bases from J, with 18 bases between. Germline lookup yields CDR1 SGHVS and CDR2 FQNEAQ. CDR3 length: 13 residues. The CDR3 spells CASNENWGAQAFF. Written as DNA, the CDR3 is TGTGCCAGCAACGAAAATTGGGGGGCCCAAGCTTTCTTT.

V is TRBV15 and J is TRBJ2-7; D gene unclear. Germline V gene lookup returns CDR1 LNHNV and CDR2 YYDKDF (reference sequence). This CDR3 has 16 amino acids. The V and J ends lost 0 bases and 4 bases respectively, with 16 bases between them. The CDR3 DNA follows: TGTGCCACCAGCAGAGATCGTTCGTACAGTTCGTACGAGCAGTACTTC. Protein sequence: CATSRDRSYSSYEQYF.

The J gene is TRBJ1-1, the V gene TRBV11-3; 7 bases fit TRBD1. The CDR3 extends over 18 amino acids. V dropped 5 bases and J dropped 0; count of bases not matched to a gene: 15. Looked up from germline, CDR1 is SGHNT and CDR2 is YENEEA. DNA for the CDR3: TGTGCCAGCAGCACCCGCAGGTCAGGGGGACCGATGAACACTGAAGCTTTCTTT. Translation gives CASSTRRSGGPMNTEAFF.

The chain has TRBV12-1 and TRBJ2-2; TRBD1 is the table's D call, not checked against the DNA. TRBV12-1 has pseudogene status. CDR3 length equals 19 residues. Here the CDR3 reads CASRFRDRGRNSNTGELFF. DNA of the CDR3: TGTGCCAGCAGGTTCCGGGACAGGGGGAGAAATTCGAACACCGGGGAGCTGTTTTTT.

A single count supports this clone. The rearrangement joins TRBV6-5 to TRBJ2-7; TRBD1 matches 9 bases. The germline V gene encodes CDR1 MNHEY and CDR2 SVGAGI. V was clipped by 5 bases and J by 0 bases; unmatched bases: 2. The CDR3 has 14 residues. CDR3 nucleotide sequence: TGTGCCAGCAGTGGGACAGGGAGCTCCTACGAGCAGTACTTC. Amino acid sequence: CASSGTGSSYEQYF.

This clone was found a few times. This sequence joins TRBV4-2 and TRBJ1-5, with a weak D call TRBD1 (5 bases). Germline CDR1 reads LGHNA; CDR2 reads YNFKEQ. Trimming left V 0 bases short and J 2 bases short, with 8 bases between. The CDR3 contains 15 residues. DNA of the CDR3: TGTGCCAGCAGCCAAGAAGGGGCGGGCAATCAGCCCCAGCATTTT. Its translation is CASSQEGAGNQPQHF.

This clone has a single count. The chain couples TRBV4-1 to TRBJ2-1, with TRBD2 identical over 8 bases. Looked up from germline, CDR1 is MGHRA and CDR2 is YSYEKL. V trimming: 2 bases; J trimming: 5 bases; junction bases outside the gene matches: 5. This CDR3 has 15 residues. CDR3 residues: CASSQLSGIDNEQFF. The CDR3 bases are TGCGCCAGCAGCCAACTTAGCGGGATCGACAATGAGCAGTTCTTC.

This clone was recorded only once. V is TRBV7-3 and J is TRBJ2-5; D perhaps matches TRBD1 (5 bases). This CDR3 has 16 residues. The V gene lost 5 bases and the J gene lost 4 bases, with 20 bases spanning the gap. From germline, CDR1 is SGHTA and CDR2 FQGTGA. The CDR3: CASSPGHGLYRETQYF. The CDR3, as DNA: TGTGCCAGCAGCCCCGGACACGGCTTGTACCGAGAGACCCAGTACTTC.

V gene TRBV29-1 combines with J gene TRBJ2-7; TRBD1 matches 7 bases. The trim removed 7 bases at V and 3 bases at J, leaving 6 bases unmatched. CDR1 is SQVTM and CDR2 is ANQGSEA in the germline V gene. The CDR3 covers 12 residues. The CDR3 DNA follows: TGCAGCGCCCTGGGACAGAACTACGAGCAGTACTTC. Its protein product is CSALGQNYEQYF.

V and J are TRBV7-9 and TRBJ2-5; D is possibly TRBD2 (7 bases). The V gene lost 5 bases and the J gene lost 2 bases, with 15 bases spanning the gap. The germline gives CDR1 SEHNR, CDR2 FQNEAQ (reference sequence). The CDR3 runs to 15 residues. The CDR3 is CASSQGGARQETQYF. CDR3 in DNA: TGTGCCAGCAGCCAAGGGGGGGCCCGTCAAGAGACCCAGTACTTC.

The chain combines TRBV5-1 with TRBJ2-7; D is possibly TRBD2 (6 bases). V was shortened by 1 base and J by 4 bases, with 15 bases between the two germline ends. The CDR3 consists of 15 residues. The germline gives CDR1 SGHRS, CDR2 YFSETQ. The CDR3 sequence: CASSLMGGRFYEQYF. The CDR3 bases are TGCGCCAGCAGCTTGATGGGGGGTAGGTTTTACGAGCAGTACTTC.

This chain links TRBV29-1 with TRBJ2-7; weak D call: TRBD1 (6 bases). Per germline, CDR1 SQVTM and CDR2 ANQGSEA. V gave up 7 bases and J gave up 0 bases, with 16 bases separating them. This CDR3 has 14 amino acids. The CDR3: CSAVLTGTSYEQYF. CDR3 bases: TGCAGCGCCGTACTTACAGGGACCTCCTACGAGCAGTACTTC.

This clone occurred once. This chain joins TRBV18 and TRBJ2-7; tentatively, D is TRBD1 (5 bases). The V gene lost 3 bases and the J gene lost 7 bases, with 16 bases spanning the gap. The CDR3 is 14 amino acids. The germline gives CDR1 KGHSH, CDR2 LQKENI. The CDR3 DNA follows: TGTGCCAGCTCACCGCAGAACCAAGCAGGGGAGCAGTACTTC. The encoded protein is CASSPQNQAGEQYF.

The chain is built from TRBV6-1 and TRBJ2-7; no clear D gene. The length of the CDR3 is 14 residues. V shed 3 bases and J shed 7 bases, with 16 bases lying between them. Germline CDR1 is MNHNS and CDR2 is SASEGT. CDR3 sequence: CASSESRPTREQYF. Written as DNA, the CDR3 is TGTGCCAGCAGTGAGTCGAGGCCAACTCGGGAGCAGTACTTC.

The genes are TRBV7-2 and TRBJ1-5; no clear D gene. The CDR3 length is 12 residues. V gave up 5 bases and J gave up 6 bases, with 8 bases separating them. CDR1 is SGHTA and CDR2 is FQGNSA in the germline V gene. For the CDR3, the DNA is TGTGCCAGCAGCGTCTTGGGTCAGCCCCAGCATTTT. This gives the protein CASSVLGQPQHF.

This rearrangement joins TRBV30 to TRBJ1-4; D is unresolved. The CDR3 runs to 14 residues. The ends were cut back, 5 bases at V and 8 bases at J, with 18 bases in the middle. Germline V gives CDR1 GTSNPN, CDR2 SVGIG (reference sequence). Here the CDR3 DNA reads TGTGCCTGGGGGGTTAAATCAAGTCACGAAAAACTGTTTTTT. Translated: CAWGVKSSHEKLFF.

The rearrangement uses TRBV14 and TRBJ2-6, with D hard to call. This CDR3 comprises 18 residues. Germline values: CDR1 SGHDN, CDR2 FVKESK. Trimming took 0 bases from V and 4 from J, leaving 16 bases between them. CDR3 nucleotide sequence: TGTGCCAGCAGCCAAGATGGTCCCCTTCTCTCCGGGGCCAACGTCCTGACTTTC. Protein product: CASSQDGPLLSGANVLTF.

The rearrangement joins TRBV9 to TRBJ2-3, with 14 bases fitting TRBD2. Germline V lookup: CDR1 SGDLS, CDR2 YYNGEE. The CDR3 is 20 amino acids. V dropped 4 bases and J dropped 0; count of bases not matched to a gene: 13. The CDR3, as DNA: TGTGCCAGCAGCCTATCCACATTAAGGACTAGCGGGGGGAGCACAGATACGCAGTATTTT. As protein: CASSLSTLRTSGGSTDTQYF.